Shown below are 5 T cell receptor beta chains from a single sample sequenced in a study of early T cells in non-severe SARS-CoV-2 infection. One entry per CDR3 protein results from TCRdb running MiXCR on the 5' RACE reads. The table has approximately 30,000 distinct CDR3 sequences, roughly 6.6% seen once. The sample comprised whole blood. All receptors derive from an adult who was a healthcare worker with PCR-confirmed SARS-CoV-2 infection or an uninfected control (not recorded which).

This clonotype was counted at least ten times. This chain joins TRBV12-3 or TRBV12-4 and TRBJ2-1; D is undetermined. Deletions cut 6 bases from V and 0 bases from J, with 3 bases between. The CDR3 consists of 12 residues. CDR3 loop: CASRDSYNEQFF. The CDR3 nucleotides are TGTGCCAGCAGGGACTCCTACAATGAGCAGTTCTTC.

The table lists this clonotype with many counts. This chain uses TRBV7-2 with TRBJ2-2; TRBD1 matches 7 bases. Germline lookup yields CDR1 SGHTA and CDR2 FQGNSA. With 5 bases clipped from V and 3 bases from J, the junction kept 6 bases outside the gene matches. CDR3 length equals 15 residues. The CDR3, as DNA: TGTGCCAGCAGCCTCTCCGGGACAGACACCGGGGAGCTGTTTTTT. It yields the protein CASSLSGTDTGELFF.

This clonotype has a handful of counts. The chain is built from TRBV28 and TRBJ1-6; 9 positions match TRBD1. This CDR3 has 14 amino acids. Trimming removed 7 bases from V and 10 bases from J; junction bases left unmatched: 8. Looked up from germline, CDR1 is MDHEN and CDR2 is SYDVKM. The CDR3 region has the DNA TGTGCCAGCACTACCGGGACAGGGAGATCACCCCTCCACTTT. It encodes CASTTGTGRSPLHF.

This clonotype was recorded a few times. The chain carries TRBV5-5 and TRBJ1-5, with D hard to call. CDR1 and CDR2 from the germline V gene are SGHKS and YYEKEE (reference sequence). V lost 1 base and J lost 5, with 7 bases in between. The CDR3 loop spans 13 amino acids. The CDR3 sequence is CASSLRRDQPQHF. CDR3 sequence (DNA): TGTGCCAGCAGCTTGAGGAGGGATCAGCCCCAGCATTTT.

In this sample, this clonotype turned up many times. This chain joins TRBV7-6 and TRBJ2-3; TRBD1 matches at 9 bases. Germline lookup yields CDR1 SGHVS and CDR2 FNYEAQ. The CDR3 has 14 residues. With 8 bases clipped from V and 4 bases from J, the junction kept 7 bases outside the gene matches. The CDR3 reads CASGHRGHPDTQYF. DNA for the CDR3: TGTGCCAGCGGCCACAGGGGGCACCCAGATACGCAGTATTTT.